The table lists the clone carrying this T cell receptor (beta chain) with a few counts. There are 14 residues in the CDR3. Trimming pared 3 bases from V and 2 bases from J, leaving 10 bases between. Germline loops: CDR1 MGHDK, CDR2 SYGVNS. Authors' processing steps: Scientists estimated how many nucleated cells there were by amplifying reference gene primers. Profiling relied on immunoSEQ multiplex PCR, and the TCRdb table lists in-frame clones only, not all of them. The V and J calls and clone size are taken from that table; D and trimming were inferred from the DNA. The profile shows hundreds of thousands of clones, around 90% of them singletons. This record belongs to a study of blood T cell repertoires in COVID-19. Overall study: PBMCs, B-cell-depleted T cells, or T cells were the source of the cDNA or gDNA that made up the material.

The source is a man aged 18 to 35 with COVID-19, enrolled during active disease. The V call is TRBV25-1, the J call TRBJ1-1; D is undetermined. The sequenced sample consisted of peripheral blood. The CDR3 here is CASSDPLTNTEAFF. In DNA, the CDR3 is TGTGCCAGCAGTGACCCCCTCACTAACACTGAAGCTTTCTTT.